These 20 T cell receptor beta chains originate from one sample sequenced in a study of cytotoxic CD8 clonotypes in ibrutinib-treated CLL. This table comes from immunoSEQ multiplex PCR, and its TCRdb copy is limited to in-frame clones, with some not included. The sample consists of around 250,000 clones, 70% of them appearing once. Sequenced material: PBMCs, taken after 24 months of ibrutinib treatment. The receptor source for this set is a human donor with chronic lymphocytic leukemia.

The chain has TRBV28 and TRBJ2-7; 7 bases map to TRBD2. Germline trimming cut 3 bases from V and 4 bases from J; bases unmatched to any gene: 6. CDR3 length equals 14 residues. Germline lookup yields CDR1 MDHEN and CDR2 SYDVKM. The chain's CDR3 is CASSFLAAGYEQYF. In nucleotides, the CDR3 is TGTGCCAGCAGTTTTCTAGCGGCAGGGTACGAGCAGTACTTC.

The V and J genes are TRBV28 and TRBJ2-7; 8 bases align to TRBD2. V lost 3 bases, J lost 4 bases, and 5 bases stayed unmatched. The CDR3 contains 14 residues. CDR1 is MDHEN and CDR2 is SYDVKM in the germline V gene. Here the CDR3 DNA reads TGTGCCAGCAGTTTCATACTAGCGGCTTACGAGCAGTACTTC. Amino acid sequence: CASSFILAAYEQYF.

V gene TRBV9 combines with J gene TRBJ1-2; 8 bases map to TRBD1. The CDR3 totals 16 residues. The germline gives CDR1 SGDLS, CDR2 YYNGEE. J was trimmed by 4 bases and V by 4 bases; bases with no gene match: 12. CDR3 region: CASSFPGGQAGYGYTF. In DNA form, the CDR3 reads TGTGCCAGCAGCTTTCCTGGGGGACAGGCGGGCTATGGCTACACCTTC.

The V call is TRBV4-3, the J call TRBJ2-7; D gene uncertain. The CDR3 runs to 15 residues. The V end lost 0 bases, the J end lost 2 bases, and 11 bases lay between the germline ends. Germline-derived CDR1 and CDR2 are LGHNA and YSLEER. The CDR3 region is CASSQESRETYEQYF. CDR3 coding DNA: TGCGCCAGCAGCCAAGAGTCTAGAGAGACCTACGAGCAGTACTTC.

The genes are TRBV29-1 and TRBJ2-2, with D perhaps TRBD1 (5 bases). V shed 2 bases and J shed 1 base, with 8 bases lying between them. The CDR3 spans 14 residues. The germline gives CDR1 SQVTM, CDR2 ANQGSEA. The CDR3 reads CSVEKGVNTGELFF. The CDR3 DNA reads TGCAGCGTTGAAAAAGGGGTGAACACCGGGGAGCTGTTTTTT.

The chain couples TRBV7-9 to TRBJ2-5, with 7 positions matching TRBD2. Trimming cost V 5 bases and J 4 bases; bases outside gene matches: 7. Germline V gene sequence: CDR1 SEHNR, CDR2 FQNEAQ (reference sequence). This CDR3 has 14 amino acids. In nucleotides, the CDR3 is TGTGCCAGCAGCGACCTGCCGGGAGGAGAGACCCAGTACTTC. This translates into CASSDLPGGETQYF.

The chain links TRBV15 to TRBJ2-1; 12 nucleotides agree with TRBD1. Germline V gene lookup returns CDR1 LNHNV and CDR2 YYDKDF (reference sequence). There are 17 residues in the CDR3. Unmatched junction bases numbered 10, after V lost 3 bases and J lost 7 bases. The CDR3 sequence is CATSSNVGTGGLNEQFF. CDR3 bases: TGTGCCACCAGCAGTAACGTCGGGACAGGGGGCTTAAATGAGCAGTTCTTC.

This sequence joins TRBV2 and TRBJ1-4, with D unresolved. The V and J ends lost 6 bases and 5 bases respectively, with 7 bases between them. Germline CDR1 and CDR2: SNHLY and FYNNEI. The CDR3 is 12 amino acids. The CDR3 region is CASSFGNEKLFF. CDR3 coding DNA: TGTGCCAGCAGCTTCGGAAATGAAAAACTGTTTTTT. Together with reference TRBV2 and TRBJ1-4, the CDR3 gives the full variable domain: EPEVTQTPSHQVTQMGQEVILRCVPISNHLYFYWYRQILGQKVEFLVSFYNNEISEKSEIFDDQFSVERPDGSNFTLKIRSTKLEDSAMYFCASSFGNEKLFFGSGTQLSVL.

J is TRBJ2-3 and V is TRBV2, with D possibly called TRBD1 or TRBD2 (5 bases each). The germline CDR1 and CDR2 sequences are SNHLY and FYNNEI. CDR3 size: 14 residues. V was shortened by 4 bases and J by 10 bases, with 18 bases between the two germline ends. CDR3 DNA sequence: TGTGCCAGCAGTGGGGGACCACCTCCCGGATCGCAGTATTTT. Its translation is CASSGGPPPGSQYF.

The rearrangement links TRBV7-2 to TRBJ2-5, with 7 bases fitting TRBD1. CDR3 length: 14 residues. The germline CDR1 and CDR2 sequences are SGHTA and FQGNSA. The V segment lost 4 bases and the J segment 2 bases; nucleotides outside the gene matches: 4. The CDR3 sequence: CASSSRGQQETQYF. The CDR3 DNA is TGTGCCAGCAGCTCCCGGGGACAGCAAGAGACCCAGTACTTC. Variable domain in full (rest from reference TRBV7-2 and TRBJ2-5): GAGVSQSPSNKVTEKGKDVELRCDPISGHTALYWYRQSLGQGLEFLIYFQGNSAPDKSGLPSDRFSAERTGGSVSTLTIQRTQQEDSAVYLCASSSRGQQETQYFGPGTRLLVL.

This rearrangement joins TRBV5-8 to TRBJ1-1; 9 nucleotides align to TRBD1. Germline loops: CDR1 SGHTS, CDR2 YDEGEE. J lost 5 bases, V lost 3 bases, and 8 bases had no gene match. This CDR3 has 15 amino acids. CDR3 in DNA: TGTGCCAGCAGCTCGGGACAGGGTTTTGGAACTGAAGCTTTCTTT. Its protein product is CASSSGQGFGTEAFF.

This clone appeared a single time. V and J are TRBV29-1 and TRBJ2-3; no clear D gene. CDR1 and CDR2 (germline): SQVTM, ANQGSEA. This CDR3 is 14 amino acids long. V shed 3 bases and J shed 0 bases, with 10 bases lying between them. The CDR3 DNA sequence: TGCAGCGTTGATAACGGCCGAAGCACAGATACGCAGTATTTT. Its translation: CSVDNGRSTDTQYF.

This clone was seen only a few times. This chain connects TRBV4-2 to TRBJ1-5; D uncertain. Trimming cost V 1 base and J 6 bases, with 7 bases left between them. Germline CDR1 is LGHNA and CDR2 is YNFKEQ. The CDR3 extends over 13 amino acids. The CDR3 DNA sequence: TGTGCCAGCAGCCAAGGAGGAGGTCAGCCCCAGCATTTT. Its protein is CASSQGGGQPQHF.

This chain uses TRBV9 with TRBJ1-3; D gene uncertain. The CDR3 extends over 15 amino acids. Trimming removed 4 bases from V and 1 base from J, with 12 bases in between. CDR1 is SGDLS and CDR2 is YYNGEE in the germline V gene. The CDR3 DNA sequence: TGTGCCAGCAGCTCCACGGGCCTTTCTGGAAACACCATATATTTT. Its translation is CASSSTGLSGNTIYF.

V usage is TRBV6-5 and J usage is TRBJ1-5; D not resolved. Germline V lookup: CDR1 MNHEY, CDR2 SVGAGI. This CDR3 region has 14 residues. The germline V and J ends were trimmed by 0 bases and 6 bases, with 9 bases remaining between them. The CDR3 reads CASSYSYSSQPQHF. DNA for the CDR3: TGTGCCAGCAGTTACTCTTACAGCTCTCAGCCCCAGCATTTT.

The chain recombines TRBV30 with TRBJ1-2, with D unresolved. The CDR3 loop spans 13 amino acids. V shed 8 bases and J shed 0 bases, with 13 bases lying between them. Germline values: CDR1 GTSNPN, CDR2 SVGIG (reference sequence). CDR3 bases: TGTGCCCGTTCCCCAGAAACTAACTATGGCTACACCTTC. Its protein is CARSPETNYGYTF.

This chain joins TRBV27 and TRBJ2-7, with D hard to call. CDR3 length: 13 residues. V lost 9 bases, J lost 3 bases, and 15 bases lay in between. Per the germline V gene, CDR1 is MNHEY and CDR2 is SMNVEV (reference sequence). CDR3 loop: CARRHPPNYEQYF. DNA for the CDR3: TGTGCCAGACGACACCCACCCAACTACGAGCAGTACTTC.

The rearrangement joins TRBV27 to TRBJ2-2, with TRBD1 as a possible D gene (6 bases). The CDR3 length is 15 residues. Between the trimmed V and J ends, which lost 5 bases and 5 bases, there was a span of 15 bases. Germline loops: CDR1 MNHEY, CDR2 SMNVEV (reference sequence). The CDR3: CASSALQGTTGELFF. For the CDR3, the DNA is TGTGCCAGCAGTGCCCTACAGGGTACGACCGGGGAGCTGTTTTTT.

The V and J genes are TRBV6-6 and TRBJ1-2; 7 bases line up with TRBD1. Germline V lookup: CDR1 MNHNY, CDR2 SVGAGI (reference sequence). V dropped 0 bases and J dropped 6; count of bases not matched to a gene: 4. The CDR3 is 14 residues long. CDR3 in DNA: TGTGCCAGCAGTTACTCGAGACAGGGTGATGGCTACACCTTC. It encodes CASSYSRQGDGYTF.

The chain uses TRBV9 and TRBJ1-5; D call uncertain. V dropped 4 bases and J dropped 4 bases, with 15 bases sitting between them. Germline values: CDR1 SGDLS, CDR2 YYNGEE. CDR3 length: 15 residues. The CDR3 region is CASSPRYRRNQPQHF. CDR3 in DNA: TGTGCCAGCAGCCCTAGATATAGGAGGAATCAGCCCCAGCATTTT.